Listed below are T cell receptor beta chains from one sample, sequenced in a study of cytomegalovirus exposure and HLA in healthy donors. The table came from immunoSEQ multiplex PCR; TCRdb's copy has only in-frame clones and leaves some out. Here the sample spans around 60,000 clones, more than 90% being singletons. The sequenced sample consisted of PBMCs. These receptors all stem from a man between 18 and 35 years old in good health and CMV-seronegative. Each CDR3 is given with its conserved first and last residue. The order of the fields is clone size, J gene, D gene, V gene, CDR3 DNA, CDR3 protein. The D gene is left open where the match is weak. For some rows the clone size is stated as once, few or many, or as a class when expanded; others skip it.

size: -; J: TRBJ2-2; D: TRBD1; V: TRBV29-1; DNA: TGCAGCGGCGGACAGGCGAACACCGGGGAGCTGTTTTTT; CDR3: CSGGQANTGELFF
size: -; J: TRBJ2-2; D: -; V: TRBV29-1; DNA: TGCAGCGTACGAAGACAGACGAACACCGGGGAGCTGTTTTTT; CDR3: CSVRRQTNTGELFF
size: -; J: TRBJ1-1; D: -; V: TRBV7-9; DNA: TGTGCCAGCAGCCCTGTTAGGGGCCTGCCTGACACTTTCTTT; CDR3: CASSPVRGLPDTFF
size: -; J: TRBJ2-7; D: -; V: TRBV6-6; DNA: TGTGCCAGCAGTTACTCGTCAGACGAGCAGTACTTC; CDR3: CASSYSSDEQYF
size: -; J: TRBJ2-7; D: -; V: TRBV18; DNA: TGTGCCAGCTCACCTGCCCAGGGGAGCTCCTACGAGCAGTACTTC; CDR3: CASSPAQGSSYEQYF
size: -; J: TRBJ2-1; D: -; V: TRBV29-1; DNA: TGCAGCGTTGAAGATGCGGACTCCAATCTCGATGAGCAGTTCTTC; CDR3: CSVEDADSNLDEQFF
size: -; J: TRBJ2-7; D: -; V: TRBV28; DNA: TGTGCCAGCAGTTTTGGGCATCCCTACGAGCAGTACTTC; CDR3: CASSFGHPYEQYF
size: -; J: TRBJ2-2; D: -; V: TRBV6-6; DNA: TGTGCCAGCAGGGCAAACGCGAACACCGGGGAGCTGTTTTTT; CDR3: CASRANANTGELFF
size: -; J: TRBJ1-3; D: -; V: TRBV18; DNA: TGTGCCAGCTCACCACCGGGCAGCTCTGGAAACACCATATATTTT; CDR3: CASSPPGSSGNTIYF
size: -; J: TRBJ2-7; D: TRBD1; V: TRBV6-1; DNA: TGTGCCAGCAGTGGGACGGACAGGACCTACGAGCAGTACTTC; CDR3: CASSGTDRTYEQYF
size: -; J: TRBJ2-3; D: TRBD2; V: TRBV7-9; DNA: TGTGCCAGCAGCTTAGAAGGGGCCATAGGGGCGGGAGTTCCAGATACGCAGTATTTT; CDR3: CASSLEGAIGAGVPDTQYF
size: -; J: TRBJ2-7; D: TRBD2; V: TRBV5-1; DNA: TGCGCCAGCAGCTTGGCTGCGGGAGGGTCCTACGAGCAGTACTTC; CDR3: CASSLAAGGSYEQYF
size: -; J: TRBJ2-7; D: -; V: TRBV5-1; DNA: TGCGCCAGCAGCTTGGGACCGACGACAGGAGTCGTAACAACCTACGAGCAGTACTTC; CDR3: CASSLGPTTGVVTTYEQYF
size: -; J: TRBJ2-1; D: -; V: TRBV6-1; DNA: TGTGCCAGCAGTGAAGTAACCGGGAGCCACAATGAGCAGTTCTTC; CDR3: CASSEVTGSHNEQFF
size: -; J: TRBJ2-1; D: TRBD2; V: TRBV7-9; DNA: TGTGCCAGCAGCTCCAGCCAAGCGGGAATCGACAATGAGCAGTTCTTC; CDR3: CASSSSQAGIDNEQFF
size: -; J: TRBJ1-3; D: -; V: TRBV27; DNA: TGTGCCAGCAGTTTTAGCTTGGGGCCCGGAAACACCATATATTTT; CDR3: CASSFSLGPGNTIYF
size: -; J: TRBJ2-7; D: -; V: TRBV2; DNA: TGTGCCAGCAGTGAGGGTACAGCAATATCCTACGAGCAGTACTTC; CDR3: CASSEGTAISYEQYF
size: -; J: TRBJ2-7; D: TRBD1; V: TRBV27; DNA: TGTGCCAGCAGTTGGACAGGGGGCGGTTCCTACGAGCAGTACTTC; CDR3: CASSWTGGGSYEQYF
size: -; J: TRBJ1-5; D: -; V: TRBV18; DNA: TGTGCCAGCTCACTTATGGACAGCCACATTAGCAATCAGCCCCAGCATTTT; CDR3: CASSLMDSHISNQPQHF
size: -; J: TRBJ2-2; D: TRBD1; V: TRBV7-9; DNA: TGTGCCAGCAGCCCAGGGGGCCACACCGGGGAGCTGTTTTTT; CDR3: CASSPGGHTGELFF
size: -; J: TRBJ2-7; D: -; V: TRBV18; DNA: TGTGCCAGCTCACCATTAGGAGGGGGCCAGAACGAGCAGTACTTC; CDR3: CASSPLGGGQNEQYF
size: once; J: TRBJ2-3; D: TRBD2; V: TRBV7-2; DNA: TGTGCCAGCAACGTCCGACTAGCGGGAGTCCCGAGCACAGATACGCAGTATTTT; CDR3: CASNVRLAGVPSTDTQYF
size: -; J: TRBJ2-1; D: -; V: TRBV10-3; DNA: TGTGCCGTGGGACTTCGCCCGGCAGGTGAGCAGTTCTTC; CDR3: CAVGLRPAGEQFF
size: -; J: TRBJ2-7; D: TRBD2; V: TRBV2; DNA: TGTGCCAGCATGGGACTAGTAGACGAGCAGTACTTC; CDR3: CASMGLVDEQYF
size: -; J: TRBJ2-7; D: TRBD1; V: TRBV28; DNA: TGTGCCAGCAGTCCACCGGACAGGAGCTACGAGCAGTACTTC; CDR3: CASSPPDRSYEQYF
size: -; J: TRBJ2-1; D: TRBD2; V: TRBV5-1; DNA: TGCGCCAGCAGCTTGGGGGACTATCCGAGCGATGAGCAGTTCTTC; CDR3: CASSLGDYPSDEQFF
size: -; J: TRBJ1-1; D: TRBD1; V: TRBV15; DNA: TGTGCCACCAGCTCTCGGACAGGCCCGAACACTGAAGCTTTCTTT; CDR3: CATSSRTGPNTEAFF
size: -; J: TRBJ1-1; D: -; V: TRBV11-1; DNA: TGTGCCAGCAGCTTAGCGGAGGGAGCTGAAGCTTTCTTT; CDR3: CASSLAEGAEAFF
size: -; J: TRBJ1-1; D: -; V: TRBV4-2; DNA: TGTGCCAGCAGCCAAGAAGCAATTGCAGGATCGAACACTGAAGCTTTCTTT; CDR3: CASSQEAIAGSNTEAFF
size: -; J: TRBJ2-2; D: TRBD2; V: TRBV5-4; DNA: TGTGCCAGCAGCTTGGGGGGACTAGCGACCGGGGAGCTGTTTTTT; CDR3: CASSLGGLATGELFF
size: -; J: TRBJ2-5; D: TRBD2; V: TRBV7-6; DNA: TGTGCCAGCAGCCGACTAGCGGGAGGCCCCCAAGAGACCCAGTACTTC; CDR3: CASSRLAGGPQETQYF
size: once; J: TRBJ2-7; D: -; V: TRBV7-9; DNA: TGTGCCAGCAGCCCCGTGGCGGGGAGGAACGAGCAGTACTTC; CDR3: CASSPVAGRNEQYF
size: -; J: TRBJ2-1; D: -; V: TRBV11-2; DNA: TGTGCCAGCAGCCCCTATCAGCTTGCGCCCAGGGTGGATGAGCAGTTCTTC; CDR3: CASSPYQLAPRVDEQFF
size: -; J: TRBJ1-1; D: TRBD1; V: TRBV4-3; DNA: TGCGCCAGCAGCCAAGATAAGCAGGGGGCTCACACTGAAGCTTTCTTT; CDR3: CASSQDKQGAHTEAFF
size: -; J: TRBJ2-6; D: TRBD1; V: TRBV5-1; DNA: TGCGCCAGCAGCCCGGGACAGAGCTCTGGGGCCAACGTCCTGACTTTC; CDR3: CASSPGQSSGANVLTF
size: -; J: TRBJ2-7; D: TRBD2; V: TRBV29-1; DNA: TGCAGCGTTGGAGGGACTAGCGGGGGAGCCTACGAGCAGTACTTC; CDR3: CSVGGTSGGAYEQYF
size: once; J: TRBJ2-1; D: TRBD2; V: TRBV6-1; DNA: TGTGCCAGCAATGAAGGGACTAGCGGGATCAATGAGCAGTTCTTC; CDR3: CASNEGTSGINEQFF
size: -; J: TRBJ2-5; D: -; V: TRBV28; DNA: TGTGCCAGCAGTTCCCTGACGGGGCAAGAGACCCAGTACTTC; CDR3: CASSSLTGQETQYF
size: -; J: TRBJ2-7; D: TRBD2; V: TRBV5-1; DNA: TGCGCCAGCAGCCCCCCAGGTACTAGCGGGAGACACGAGCAGTACTTC; CDR3: CASSPPGTSGRHEQYF
size: -; J: TRBJ2-7; D: TRBD2; V: TRBV6-1; DNA: TGTGCCAGCAGTGAAGCCGTGCTCGCCTCTAGCGGGAGGGCCCGCGAGCAGTACTTC; CDR3: CASSEAVLASSGRAREQYF
size: -; J: TRBJ2-2; D: -; V: TRBV7-6; DNA: TGTGCCAGCAGCTTAGTGGGGAGCAAGAACACCGGGGAGCTGTTTTTT; CDR3: CASSLVGSKNTGELFF
size: once; J: TRBJ1-3; D: TRBD1; V: TRBV7-2; DNA: TGTGCCAGCAGCTGGACAGGGGGAGGTGGAAACACCATATATTTT; CDR3: CASSWTGGGGNTIYF
size: -; J: TRBJ2-4; D: TRBD1; V: TRBV30; DNA: TGTGCCTTGGGACAGGGCCTAGCCAAAAACATTCAGTACTTC; CDR3: CALGQGLAKNIQYF